Reported below is one TCR beta chain. Only in-frame clones appear in the TCRdb table, and some are missing; sequencing was by immunoSEQ multiplex PCR. This table has around 100,000 clones, 70% to 90% appearing once. These data originate in a study of blood T cell repertoires in COVID-19. The CDR3 spans 17 residues. Germline V gene sequence: CDR1 SGHNT, CDR2 YYREEE (reference sequence). V shed 0 bases and J 0 bases; nucleotides not matched to a gene: 3. This clonotype was obtained from a human donor in a cohort sampled during active COVID-19. V and J are TRBV5-4 and TRBJ2-1; TRBD2 aligns across 10 bases. The specimen was peripheral blood. The CDR3 sequence: CASSLGPSGSSYNEQFF. The CDR3 coding sequence is TGTGCCAGCAGCTTGGGACCTAGCGGGAGCTCCTACAATGAGCAGTTCTTC.